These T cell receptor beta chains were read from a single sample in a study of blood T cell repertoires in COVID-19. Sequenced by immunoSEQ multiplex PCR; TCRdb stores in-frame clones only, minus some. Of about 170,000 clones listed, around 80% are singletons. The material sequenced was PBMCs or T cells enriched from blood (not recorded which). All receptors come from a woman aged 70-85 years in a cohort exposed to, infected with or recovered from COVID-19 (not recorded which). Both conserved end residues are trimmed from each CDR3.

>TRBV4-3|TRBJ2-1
ASSHTTSGYNEQF
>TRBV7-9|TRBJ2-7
ASSLQREQY
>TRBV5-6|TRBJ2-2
ASSFRGNTGELF
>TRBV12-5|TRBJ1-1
ASGSGQGSFSNTEAF
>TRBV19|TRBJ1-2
ASSPLDRLLSWGYT
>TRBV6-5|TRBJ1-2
ASSYSQGYYGYT
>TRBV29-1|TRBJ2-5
SVSRGEETQY
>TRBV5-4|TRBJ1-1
ASSLGGGGYGEAF
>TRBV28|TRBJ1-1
ASSSGVWSTEAF
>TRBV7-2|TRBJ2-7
ASSPTSGRRYEQY
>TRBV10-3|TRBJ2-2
AISDAAGGTGELF
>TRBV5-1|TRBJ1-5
ASSDGGQFNQPQH
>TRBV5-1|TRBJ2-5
ASSLATGPETQY
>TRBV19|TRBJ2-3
ASSIQIRTSGSTDTQY
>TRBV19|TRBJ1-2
ASSMRRNRGYT
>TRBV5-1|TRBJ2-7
ASSLVVAGPYEQY
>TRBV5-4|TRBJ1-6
ASSPAGRNSPLH
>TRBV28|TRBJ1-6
ASSLAGQILFSYNSPLH
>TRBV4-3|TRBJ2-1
ASSPDRTYNEQF
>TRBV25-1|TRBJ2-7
ASSELSTVGAYEQY
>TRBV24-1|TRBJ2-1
ATSWGHNEQF
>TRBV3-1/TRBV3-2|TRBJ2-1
ASSLLHGNEQF
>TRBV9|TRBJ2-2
ASSVGGDRVTGELF
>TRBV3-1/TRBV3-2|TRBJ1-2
ASSQQQGFYGYT
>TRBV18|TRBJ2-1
ASSPRPTSRGDDEQF
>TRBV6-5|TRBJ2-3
ASSYSGRGDTQY
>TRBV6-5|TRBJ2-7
ASSSGTSGTYEQY
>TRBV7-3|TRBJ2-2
ASSSIAGTGELF
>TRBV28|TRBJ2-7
ASSLEGYTVQY
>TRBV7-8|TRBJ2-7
ASSFVAGTGDYEQY
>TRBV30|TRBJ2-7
AWTAYSGRAEQY
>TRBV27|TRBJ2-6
ASSLSPGGSGANVLT
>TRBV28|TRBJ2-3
ASDTVGGPLSTDTQY
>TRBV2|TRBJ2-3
ASSDGSGVWGDTQY
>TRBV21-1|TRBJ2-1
ANGSDRGFGEQF
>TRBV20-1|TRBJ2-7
SALLSHEQY
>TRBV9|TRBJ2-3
ASSVGETSGSTDTQY
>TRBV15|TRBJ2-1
ATSREGSGSSEQF
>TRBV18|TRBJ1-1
ASSPGGRRGNTEAF
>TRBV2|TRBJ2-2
ASSREASGNTGELF
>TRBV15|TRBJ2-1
ATSRATGLASEQF
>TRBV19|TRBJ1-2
ASTSLPGTGHGYT
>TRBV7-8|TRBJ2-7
ASSSTTGGNEQY
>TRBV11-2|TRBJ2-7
ASSLSPRGPIYEQY
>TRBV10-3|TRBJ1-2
AISGTGFNYGYT
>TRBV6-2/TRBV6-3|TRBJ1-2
ASSYSTQGANYGYT
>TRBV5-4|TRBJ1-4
ASSFDRGSEKLF
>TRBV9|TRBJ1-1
ASSAGGMNTEAF
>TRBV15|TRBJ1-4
ATRQGREKLF
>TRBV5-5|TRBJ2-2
ASTSVAGFTGELF
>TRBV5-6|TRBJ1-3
ASSLRWTAIGRNTIY
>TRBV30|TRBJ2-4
AWSDLGGAKNIQY
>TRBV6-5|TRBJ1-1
ASSPQGAWNTEAF
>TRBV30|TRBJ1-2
AWAHRGVYGYT
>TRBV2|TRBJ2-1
ASSLASEQF
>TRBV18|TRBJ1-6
ASSPRGVSNSPLH
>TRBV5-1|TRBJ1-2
ASSWGQVGNYGYT
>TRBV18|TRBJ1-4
ASSQETGEKLF
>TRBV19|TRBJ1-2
ASSWRYGYT
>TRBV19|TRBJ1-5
ASSEGVPQPQH